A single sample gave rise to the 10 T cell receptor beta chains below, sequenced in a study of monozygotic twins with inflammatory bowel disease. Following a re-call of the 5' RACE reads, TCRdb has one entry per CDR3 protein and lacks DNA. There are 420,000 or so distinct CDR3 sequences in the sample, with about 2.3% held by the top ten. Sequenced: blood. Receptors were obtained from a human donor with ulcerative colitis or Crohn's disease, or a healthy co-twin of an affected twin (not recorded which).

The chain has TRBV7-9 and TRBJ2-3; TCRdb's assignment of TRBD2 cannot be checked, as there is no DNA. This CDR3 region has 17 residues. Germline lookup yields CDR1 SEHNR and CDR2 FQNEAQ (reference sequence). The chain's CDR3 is CASSFSIWGLDTDTQYF.

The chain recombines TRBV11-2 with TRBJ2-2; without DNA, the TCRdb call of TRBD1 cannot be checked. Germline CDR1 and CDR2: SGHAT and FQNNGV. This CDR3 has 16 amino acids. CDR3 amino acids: CASSLLGTDFTGELFF. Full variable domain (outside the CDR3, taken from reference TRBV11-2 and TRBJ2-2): EAGVAQSPRYKIIEKRQSVAFWCNPISGHATLYWYQQILGQGPKLLIQFQNNGVVDDSQLPKDRFSAERLKGVDSTLKIQPAKLEDSAVYLCASSLLGTDFTGELFFGEGSRLTVL.

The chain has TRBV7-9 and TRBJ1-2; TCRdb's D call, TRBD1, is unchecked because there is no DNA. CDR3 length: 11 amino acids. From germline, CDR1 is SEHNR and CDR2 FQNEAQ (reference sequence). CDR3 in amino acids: CASSRQEVNTF.

The CDR3 sequence is CASSLAGRHYNEQFF. The chain has TRBV5-4 and TRBJ2-1; the D call of TRBD2 rests on TCRdb alone, since no DNA is present to check it. Germline V gene sequence: CDR1 SGHNT, CDR2 YYREEE (reference sequence). The CDR3 spans 15 residues.

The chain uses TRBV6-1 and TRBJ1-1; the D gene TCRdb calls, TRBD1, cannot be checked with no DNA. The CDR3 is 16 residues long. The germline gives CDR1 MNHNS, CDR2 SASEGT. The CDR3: CASSGRGRGGYTEAFF.

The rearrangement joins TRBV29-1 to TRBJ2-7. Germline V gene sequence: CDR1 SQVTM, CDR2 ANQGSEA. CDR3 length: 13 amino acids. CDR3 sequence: CSVAGFSSYEQYF.

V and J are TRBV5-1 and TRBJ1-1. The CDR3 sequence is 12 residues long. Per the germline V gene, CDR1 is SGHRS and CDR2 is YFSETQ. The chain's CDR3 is CASRKGGSEAFF.

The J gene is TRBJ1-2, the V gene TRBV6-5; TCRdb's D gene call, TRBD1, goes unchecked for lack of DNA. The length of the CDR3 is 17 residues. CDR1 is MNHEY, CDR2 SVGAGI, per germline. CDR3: CASSYGGPDRGDYGYTF.

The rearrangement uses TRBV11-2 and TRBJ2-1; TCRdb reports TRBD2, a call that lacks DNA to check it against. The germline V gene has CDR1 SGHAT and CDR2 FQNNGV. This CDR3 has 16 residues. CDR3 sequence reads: CASSSLGRRQYNEQFF. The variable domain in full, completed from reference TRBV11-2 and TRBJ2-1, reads EAGVAQSPRYKIIEKRQSVAFWCNPISGHATLYWYQQILGQGPKLLIQFQNNGVVDDSQLPKDRFSAERLKGVDSTLKIQPAKLEDSAVYLCASSSLGRRQYNEQFFGPGTRLTVL.

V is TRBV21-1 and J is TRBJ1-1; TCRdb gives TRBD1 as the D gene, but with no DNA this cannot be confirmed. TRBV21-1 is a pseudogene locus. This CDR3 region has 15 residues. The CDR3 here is CASSWAGRDDTEAFF.